These T cell receptor beta chains were read from a single sample in a study of T cells after yellow fever vaccination. Via MiXCR, TCRdb re-called the 5' RACE reads, giving one row per CDR3 protein. The sample includes approximately 150,000 distinct CDR3 sequences, approximately 9.9% of them seen just once. Source: CD8+ T cells sorted from PBMCs, taken 45 days after the yellow fever booster vaccination. All receptors derive from a man younger than 35 who received the YFV17D yellow fever vaccine. Both conserved end residues are part of each CDR3. A D gene is named only where the DNA matches it firmly. Only some rows state a clone size, as once, few, many or a class for expanded clones.

size,D,J,V,DNA,CDR3
few,NA,TRBJ2-7,TRBV27,TGTGCCAGCAGTTGGAAGATCGACGGCTACGAGCAGTACTTC,CASSWKIDGYEQYF
few,TRBD1,TRBJ2-2,TRBV5-5,TGTGCCGGGACAGGGGCCAACACCGGGGAGCTGTTTTTT,CAGTGANTGELFF
few,NA,TRBJ1-5,TRBV6-2/TRBV6-3,TGTGCCAGCACCGACCGGCCGTTGGGAATCAATCAGCCCCAGCATTTT,CASTDRPLGINQPQHF
NA,NA,TRBJ1-1,TRBV4-2,TGTGCCAGCAGCCAAGACACAGGGCTGAACACTGAAGCTTTCTTT,CASSQDTGLNTEAFF
few,TRBD2,TRBJ2-5,TRBV29-1,TGCAGCGTTGAATGGCGGGGGTACCAAGAGACCCAGTACTTC,CSVEWRGYQETQYF
many,NA,TRBJ1-1,TRBV4-3,TGCGCCAGCAGCCAAGATCCAGGGAACACTGAAGCTTTCTTT,CASSQDPGNTEAFF
NA,TRBD1,TRBJ2-1,TRBV7-6,TGTGCCAGCAAGTTACAGGGGGCTTACAATGAGCCGTTCTTC,CASKLQGAYNEPFF
many,NA,TRBJ1-5,TRBV3-2,TGTGCCAGCAGCCAAGATTTTAGCAGGTTTAGCAATCAGCCCCAGCATTTT,CASSQDFSRFSNQPQHF
NA,NA,TRBJ2-2,TRBV19,TGTGCCAGCCGGGCTCCCCTGAACACCGGGGAGCTGTTTTTT,CASRAPLNTGELFF
NA,NA,TRBJ2-1,TRBV6-2/TRBV6-3,TGTGCCAGCAGTTCCGTCTCCGGGGGCGCGAAGTTCTTC,CASSSVSGGAKFF
NA,NA,TRBJ2-5,TRBV24-1,TGTGCCACCAGTGATTTGCAGGGTAAAGAGACCCAGTACTTC,CATSDLQGKETQYF
few,TRBD1,TRBJ1-1,TRBV29-1,TGCAGCGTTGGGGTAGGGGGCATGAACACTGAAGCTTTCTTT,CSVGVGGMNTEAFF
few,TRBD2,TRBJ2-2,TRBV6-5,TGTGCCAGCAGTTATGCTAGCGGGGGCAGCGGGGAGCTGTTTTTT,CASSYASGGSGELFF
NA,TRBD1,TRBJ1-3,TRBV2,TGTGCCAGCAGTCGTGGGACAGGGAGAGGAAACACCATATATTTT,CASSRGTGRGNTIYF
few,NA,TRBJ2-5,TRBV7-9,TGTGCCAGCAGCCCCCGCGGGCCAACACCAGCGATGAAAGAGACCCAGTACTTC,CASSPRGPTPAMKETQYF
few,TRBD2,TRBJ2-1,TRBV12-3/TRBV12-4,TGTGCCAGCAGTATTAGCGGGGGGCGGGATGAGCAGTTCTTC,CASSISGGRDEQFF
NA,TRBD1,TRBJ1-2,TRBV7-4,TGTGCCAGCAGCTCACTAGGGGCCGGGACAGGGTTTCCTGGCTACACCTTC,CASSSLGAGTGFPGYTF
few,NA,TRBJ1-1,TRBV27,TGTGCCAGCAGGGGGGTCACTGAAGCTTTCTTT,CASRGVTEAFF